This T cell receptor (beta chain) was captured in a study of CD4 T cell repertoires in COVID-19. Broader study findings: Suggested intraclonal diversification: top SARS-CoV-2-reactive clonotypes appeared in two or three memory subsets. In SARS-CoV and/or HKU1 spike cultures, between roughly 7 and 25% of SARS-CoV-2 clonotypes reappeared.

Regarding this clone: Its antigen is still unknown.

The method was immunoSEQ multiplex PCR; TCRdb's version includes in-frame clones alone and lacks a portion of them. The profile shows 65,000 to 95,000 clones, roughly 80% of them singletons. These patients had recovered from COVID-19 ranging mild to severe. V was pared by 12 bases and J by 1 base, with 15 bases between. The CDR3 consists of 13 residues. Germline CDR1 reads KGHDR; CDR2 reads SFDVKD. This receptor was identified in a human donor who had COVID-19. The chain has TRBV24-1 and TRBJ2-7; D unclear. The source was CD4+ T cells from peripheral blood, collected after recovery from COVID-19. The CDR3 spells CAPPSACSYEQYF. The DNA of the CDR3 is TGTGCCCCCCCGTCTGCCTGTTCCTACGAGCAGTACTTC.